This TCR beta chain comes out of a study of somatic mutations in cytotoxic T cells in rheumatoid arthritis. The germline V gene encodes CDR1 MGHRA and CDR2 YSYEKL. V was cut by 10 bases and J by 5 bases, with 18 bases left in between. The CDR3 totals 14 residues. Libraries were prepared by immunoSEQ multiplex PCR; TCRdb keeps only in-frame clonotypes and omits some of them. The repertoire includes 15,000 to 20,000 clones, just under 75% of them detected once, and 11% to 15% sits in the top ten. The genes are TRBV4-1 and TRBJ2-1; D is possibly TRBD2 (6 bases). This clonotype was sampled from an adult with rheumatoid arthritis. Sequencing was carried out using CD8+ T cells sorted from blood. This chain's CDR3 is CATRERSFNNEQFF. CDR3 bases: TGCGCCACTCGGGAGAGGTCCTTCAACAATGAGCAGTTCTTC.